Listed below are T cell receptor beta chains from one sample, sequenced in a study of cytomegalovirus exposure and HLA in healthy donors. Profiled with immunoSEQ multiplex PCR; TCRdb holds only in-frame clones, not every one. The top ten clones hold roughly 1.2% of a sample with 100,000 to 150,000 clones, around 94% of them seen once. Material: PBMCs. The receptors originated from a woman under 30 in good health and CMV-seronegative. Both conserved end residues are part of each CDR3.

>TRBV7-9|TRBJ1-4
CASRGPNDRGIEKLFF
>TRBV28|TRBJ2-1
CAGARGGGTNEQFF
>TRBV6-1|TRBJ1-5
CASSGGQGNQPQHF
>TRBV4-2|TRBJ2-1
CASSQEGRGRGGANEQFF
>TRBV5-1|TRBJ1-5
CASSLTGEGNQPQHF
>TRBV4-1|TRBJ2-1
CASSPPRWDRGQGEQFF
>TRBV4-2|TRBJ2-7
CASSTTPGLSYEQYF
>TRBV7-9|TRBJ2-7
CASSLSDRGYHEQYF
>TRBV28|TRBJ2-7
CASRTGTVPYEQYF
>TRBV18|TRBJ2-7
CASSPNLAGGSYEQYF
>TRBV6-5|TRBJ1-1
CASSYDPGGNTEAFF
>TRBV6-6|TRBJ2-1
CASSYLNEQFF
>TRBV5-1|TRBJ2-2
CASSLDPGLAGAGELFF
>TRBV2|TRBJ1-1
CASSRGPAEAFF
>TRBV5-6|TRBJ1-6
CASSLGWRLSPLHF